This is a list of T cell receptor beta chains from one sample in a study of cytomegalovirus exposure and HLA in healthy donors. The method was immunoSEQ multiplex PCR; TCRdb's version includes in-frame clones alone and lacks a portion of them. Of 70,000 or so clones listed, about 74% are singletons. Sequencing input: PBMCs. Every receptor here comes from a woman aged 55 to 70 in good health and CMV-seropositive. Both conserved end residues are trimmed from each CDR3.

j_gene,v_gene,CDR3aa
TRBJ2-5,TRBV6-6,ASSYPEQGETQY
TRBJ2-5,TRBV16,ASSHRARETQY
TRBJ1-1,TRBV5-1,ASSLGGFLNTEAF
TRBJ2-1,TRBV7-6,ASSLGPGQGPNEQF
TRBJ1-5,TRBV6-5,ASSPTGGDNQPQH
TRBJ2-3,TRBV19,ASNQASGYTDTQY
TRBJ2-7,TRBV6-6,ASNMGRGSYEQY
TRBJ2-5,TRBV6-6,ASGAGLQETQY
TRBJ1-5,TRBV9,ASSAAGTGGQPQH
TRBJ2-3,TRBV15,ATSRDGTGGADTQY
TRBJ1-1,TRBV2,ASSGDRVMNTEAF
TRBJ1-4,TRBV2,ASSVDRGSGEKLF
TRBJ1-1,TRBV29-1,SVYRGWTEAF
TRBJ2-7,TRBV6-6,ASRRTGTSVKQY
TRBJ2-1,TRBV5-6,ASSRSGGEQF
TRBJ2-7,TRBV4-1,ASSFGTSGPLKYEQY
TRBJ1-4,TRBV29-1,SARGDGNEKLF